Sequencing of this T cell receptor beta chain was carried out in a study of blood T cell repertoires in COVID-19. On the study more broadly: Samples came from the United States, Italy and Spain, spanning acute and convalescent COVID-19. From T cells, B-cell-depleted T cells, or PBMCs came the material, which was cDNA or gDNA.

Per germline, CDR1 SEHNR and CDR2 FQNEAQ (reference sequence). This CDR3 is built from 15 residues. Trimming removed 0 bases from V and 8 bases from J, with 11 bases in between. Participants were placed into cohorts based on the clinical history they reported. Symptom resolution, clearance, or two negative PCRs marked the recovered donors of Cohort 3. Clones were sequenced by immunoSEQ multiplex PCR, and TCRdb holds only the in-frame ones, with some missing. The repertoire includes about 360,000 clones, more than 70% of them detected once, and 1% to 1.5% sits in the top ten. The V gene is TRBV7-9, the J gene TRBJ1-6, with D perhaps TRBD1 (5 bases). The sequence was obtained from a man aged 25-45 years who had recovered from COVID-19. What was sequenced was PBMCs or T cells enriched from blood (not recorded which). The CDR3 reads CASSLARGDHSPLHF. In DNA form, the CDR3 reads TGTGCCAGCAGCTTAGCGCGGGGGGATCATTCACCCCTCCACTTT.